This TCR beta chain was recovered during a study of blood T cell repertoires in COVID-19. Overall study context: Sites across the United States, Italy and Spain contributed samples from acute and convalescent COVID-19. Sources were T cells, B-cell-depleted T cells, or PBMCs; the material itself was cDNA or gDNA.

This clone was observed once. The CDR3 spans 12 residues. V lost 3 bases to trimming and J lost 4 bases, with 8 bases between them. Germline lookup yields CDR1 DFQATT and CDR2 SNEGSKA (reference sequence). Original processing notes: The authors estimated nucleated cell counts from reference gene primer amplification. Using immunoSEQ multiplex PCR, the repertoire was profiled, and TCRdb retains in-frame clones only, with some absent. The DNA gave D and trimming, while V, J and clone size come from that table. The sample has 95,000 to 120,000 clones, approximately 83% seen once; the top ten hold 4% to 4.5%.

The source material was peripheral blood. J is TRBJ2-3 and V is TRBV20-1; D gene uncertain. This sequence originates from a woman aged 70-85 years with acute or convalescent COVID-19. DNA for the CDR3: TGCAGTGCTAGTATTCGGGCAGATACGCAGTATTTT. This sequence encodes CSASIRADTQYF.